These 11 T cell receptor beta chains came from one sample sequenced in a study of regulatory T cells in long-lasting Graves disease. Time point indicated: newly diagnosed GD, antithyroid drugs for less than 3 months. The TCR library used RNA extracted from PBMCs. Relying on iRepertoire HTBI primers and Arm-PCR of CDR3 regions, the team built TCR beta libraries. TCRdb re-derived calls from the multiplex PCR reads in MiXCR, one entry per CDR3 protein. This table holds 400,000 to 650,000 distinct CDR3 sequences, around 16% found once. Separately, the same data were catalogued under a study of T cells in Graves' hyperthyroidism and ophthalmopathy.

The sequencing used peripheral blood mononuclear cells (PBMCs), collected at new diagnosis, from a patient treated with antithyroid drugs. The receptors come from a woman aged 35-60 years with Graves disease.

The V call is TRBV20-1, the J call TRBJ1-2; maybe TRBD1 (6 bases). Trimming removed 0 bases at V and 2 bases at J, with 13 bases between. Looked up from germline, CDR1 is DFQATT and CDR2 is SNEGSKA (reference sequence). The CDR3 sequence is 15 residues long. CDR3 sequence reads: CSARDFRGSNYGYTF. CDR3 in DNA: TGCAGTGCTAGAGATTTCAGGGGTTCAAACTATGGCTACACCTTC.

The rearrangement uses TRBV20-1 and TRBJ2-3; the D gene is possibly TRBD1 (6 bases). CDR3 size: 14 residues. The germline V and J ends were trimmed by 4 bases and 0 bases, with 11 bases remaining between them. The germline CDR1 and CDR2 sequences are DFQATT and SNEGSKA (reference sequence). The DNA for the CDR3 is TGCAGTGCTATCAGGACAGATAGCACAGATACGCAGTATTTT. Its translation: CSAIRTDSTDTQYF.

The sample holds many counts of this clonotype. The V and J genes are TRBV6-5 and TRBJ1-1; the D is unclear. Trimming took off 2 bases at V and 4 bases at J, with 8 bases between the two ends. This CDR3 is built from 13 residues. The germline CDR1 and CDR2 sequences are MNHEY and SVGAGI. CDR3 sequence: CASSYSLSTEAFF. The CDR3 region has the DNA TGTGCCAGCAGTTACAGTTTGAGCACTGAAGCTTTCTTT.

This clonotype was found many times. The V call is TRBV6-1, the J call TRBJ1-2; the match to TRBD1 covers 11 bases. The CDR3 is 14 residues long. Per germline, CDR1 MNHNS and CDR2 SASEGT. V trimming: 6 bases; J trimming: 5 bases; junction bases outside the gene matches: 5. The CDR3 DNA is TGTGCCAGCAGGCAGGACAGGGGGCTTTATGGCTACACCTTC. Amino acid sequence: CASRQDRGLYGYTF.

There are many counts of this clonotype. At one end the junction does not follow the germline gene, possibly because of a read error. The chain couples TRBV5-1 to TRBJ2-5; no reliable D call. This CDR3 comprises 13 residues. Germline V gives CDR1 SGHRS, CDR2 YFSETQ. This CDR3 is CASSLVPQETQYF. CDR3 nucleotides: TGTGCCAGCAGCTTGGTCCCCCAAGAGACCCAGTACTTC.

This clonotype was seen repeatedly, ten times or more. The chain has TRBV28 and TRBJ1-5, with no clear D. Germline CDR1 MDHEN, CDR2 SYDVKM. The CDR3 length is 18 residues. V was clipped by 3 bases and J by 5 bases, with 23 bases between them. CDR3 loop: CASSFSPDFGRRDQPQHF. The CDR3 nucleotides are TGTGCCAGCAGTTTCAGTCCGGACTTCGGCAGAAGAGATCAGCCCCAGCATTTT.

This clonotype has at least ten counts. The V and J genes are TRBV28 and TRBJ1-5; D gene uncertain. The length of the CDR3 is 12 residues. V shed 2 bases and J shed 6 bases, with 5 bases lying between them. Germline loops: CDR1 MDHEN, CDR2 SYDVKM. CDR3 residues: CASSLPFQPQHF. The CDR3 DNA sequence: TGTGCCAGCAGTTTACCCTTTCAGCCCCAGCATTTT.

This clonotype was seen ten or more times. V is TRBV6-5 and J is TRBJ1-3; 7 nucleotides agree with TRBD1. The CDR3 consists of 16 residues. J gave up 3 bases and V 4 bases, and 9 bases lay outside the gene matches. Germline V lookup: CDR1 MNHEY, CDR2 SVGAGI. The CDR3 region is CASSSSGTAIGNTIYF. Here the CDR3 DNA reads TGTGCCAGCAGTTCTTCCGGGACAGCGATTGGAAACACCATATATTTT.

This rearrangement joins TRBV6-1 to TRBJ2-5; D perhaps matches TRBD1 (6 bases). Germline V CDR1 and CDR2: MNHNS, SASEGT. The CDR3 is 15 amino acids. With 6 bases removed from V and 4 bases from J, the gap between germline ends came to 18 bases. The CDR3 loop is CASRYTRTVGETQYF. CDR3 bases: TGTGCCAGCAGATACACCCGGACAGTTGGAGAGACCCAGTACTTC.

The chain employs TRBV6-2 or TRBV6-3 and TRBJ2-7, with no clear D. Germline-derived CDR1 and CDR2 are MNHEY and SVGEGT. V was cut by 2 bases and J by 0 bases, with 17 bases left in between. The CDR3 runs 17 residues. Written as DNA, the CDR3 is TGTGCCAGCAGTTACGGGCTAGGAAGGCCTGGCTCCTACGAGCAGTACTTC. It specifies CASSYGLGRPGSYEQYF.

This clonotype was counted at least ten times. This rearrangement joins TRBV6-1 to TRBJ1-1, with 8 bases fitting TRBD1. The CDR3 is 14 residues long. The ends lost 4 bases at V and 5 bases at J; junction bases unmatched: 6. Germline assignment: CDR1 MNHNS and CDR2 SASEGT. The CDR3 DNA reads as TGTGCCAGCAGTGGCAGGGGGCCGGGGACTGAAGCTTTCTTT. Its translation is CASSGRGPGTEAFF.